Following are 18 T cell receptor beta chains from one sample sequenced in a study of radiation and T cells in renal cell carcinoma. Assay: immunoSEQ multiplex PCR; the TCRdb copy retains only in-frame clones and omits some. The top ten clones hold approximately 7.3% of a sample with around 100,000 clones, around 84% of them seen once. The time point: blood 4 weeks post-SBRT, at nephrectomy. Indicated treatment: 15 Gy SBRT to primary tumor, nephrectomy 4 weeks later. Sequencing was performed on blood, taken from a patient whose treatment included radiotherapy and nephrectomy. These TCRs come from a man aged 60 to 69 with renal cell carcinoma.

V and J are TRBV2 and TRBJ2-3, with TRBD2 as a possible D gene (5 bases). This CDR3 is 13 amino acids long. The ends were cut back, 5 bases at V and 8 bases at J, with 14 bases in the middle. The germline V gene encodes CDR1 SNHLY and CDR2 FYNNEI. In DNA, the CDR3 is TGTGCCAGCAGTCCAAGACTATCAGTTACGCAGTATTTT. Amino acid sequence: CASSPRLSVTQYF.

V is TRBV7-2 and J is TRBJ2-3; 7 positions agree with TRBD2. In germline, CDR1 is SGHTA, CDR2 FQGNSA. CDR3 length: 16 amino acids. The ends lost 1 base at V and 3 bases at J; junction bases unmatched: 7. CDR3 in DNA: TGTGCCAGCAGCTTAGGGGTAGCGGGTGGGACAGATACGCAGTATTTT. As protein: CASSLGVAGGTDTQYF.

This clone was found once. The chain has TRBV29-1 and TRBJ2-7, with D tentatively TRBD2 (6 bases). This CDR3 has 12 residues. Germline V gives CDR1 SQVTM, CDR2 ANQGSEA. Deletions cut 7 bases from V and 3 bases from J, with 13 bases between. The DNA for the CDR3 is TGCAGCGCCTGGGAGGTCGGCTACGAGCAGTACTTC. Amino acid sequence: CSAWEVGYEQYF.

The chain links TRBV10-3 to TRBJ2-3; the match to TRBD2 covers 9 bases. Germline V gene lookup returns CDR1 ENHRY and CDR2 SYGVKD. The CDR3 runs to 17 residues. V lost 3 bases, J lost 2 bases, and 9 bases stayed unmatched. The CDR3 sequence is CAISEALAGPSTDTQYF. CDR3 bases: TGTGCCATCAGTGAAGCGCTAGCGGGGCCCTCCACAGATACGCAGTATTTT.

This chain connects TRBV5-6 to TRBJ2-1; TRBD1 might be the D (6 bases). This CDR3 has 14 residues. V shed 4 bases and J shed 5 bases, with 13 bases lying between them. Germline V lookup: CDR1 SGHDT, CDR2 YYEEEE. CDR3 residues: CASSTGQRDNEQFF. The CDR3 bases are TGTGCCAGCAGCACAGGACAGCGAGACAATGAGCAGTTCTTC.

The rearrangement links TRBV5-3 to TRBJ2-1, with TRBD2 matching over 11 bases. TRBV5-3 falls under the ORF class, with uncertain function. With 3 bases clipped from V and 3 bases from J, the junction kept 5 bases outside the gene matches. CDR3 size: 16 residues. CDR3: CARSSMGLADYNEQFF. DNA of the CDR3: TGTGCCAGAAGCTCCATGGGACTAGCGGACTACAATGAGCAGTTCTTC.

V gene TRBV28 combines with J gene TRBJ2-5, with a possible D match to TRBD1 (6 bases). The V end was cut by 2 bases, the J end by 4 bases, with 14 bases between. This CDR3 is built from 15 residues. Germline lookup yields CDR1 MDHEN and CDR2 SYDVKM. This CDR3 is CASSLPTTGGETQYF. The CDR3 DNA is TGTGCCAGCAGTTTACCGACGACAGGAGGAGAGACCCAGTACTTC.

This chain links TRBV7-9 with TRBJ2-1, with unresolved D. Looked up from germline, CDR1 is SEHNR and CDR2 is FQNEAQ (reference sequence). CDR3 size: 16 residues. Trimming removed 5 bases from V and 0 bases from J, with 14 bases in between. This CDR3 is CASSPLRGSSYNEQFF. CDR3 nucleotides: TGTGCCAGCAGCCCTCTCCGTGGAAGCTCCTACAATGAGCAGTTCTTC.

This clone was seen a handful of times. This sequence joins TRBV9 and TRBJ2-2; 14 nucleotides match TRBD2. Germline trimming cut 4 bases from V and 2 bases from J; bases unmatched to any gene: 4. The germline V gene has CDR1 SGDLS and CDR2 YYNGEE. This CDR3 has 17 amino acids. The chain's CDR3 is CASSYGLAGGNTGELFF. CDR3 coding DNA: TGTGCCAGCAGCTACGGACTAGCGGGGGGAAACACCGGGGAGCTGTTTTTT.

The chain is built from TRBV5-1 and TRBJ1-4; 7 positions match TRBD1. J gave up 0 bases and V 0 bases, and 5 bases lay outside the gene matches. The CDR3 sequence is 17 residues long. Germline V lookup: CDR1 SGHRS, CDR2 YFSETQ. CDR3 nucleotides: TGCGCCAGCAGCTTGGGGGGACAGCGGGCAACTAATGAAAAACTGTTTTTT. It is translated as CASSLGGQRATNEKLFF.

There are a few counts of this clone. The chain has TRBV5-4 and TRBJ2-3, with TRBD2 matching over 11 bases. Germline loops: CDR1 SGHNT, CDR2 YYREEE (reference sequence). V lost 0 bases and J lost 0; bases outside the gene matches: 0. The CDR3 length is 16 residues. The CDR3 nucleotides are TGTGCCAGCAGCTTGGGGACTAGCGGGAGCACAGATACGCAGTATTTT. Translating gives CASSLGTSGSTDTQYF.

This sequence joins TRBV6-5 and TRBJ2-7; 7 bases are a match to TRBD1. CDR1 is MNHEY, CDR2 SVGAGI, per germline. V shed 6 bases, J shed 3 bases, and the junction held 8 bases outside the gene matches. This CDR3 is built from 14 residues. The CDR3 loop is CASSPSGTDYEQYF. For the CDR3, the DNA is TGTGCCAGCAGCCCCTCCGGGACAGACTACGAGCAGTACTTC.

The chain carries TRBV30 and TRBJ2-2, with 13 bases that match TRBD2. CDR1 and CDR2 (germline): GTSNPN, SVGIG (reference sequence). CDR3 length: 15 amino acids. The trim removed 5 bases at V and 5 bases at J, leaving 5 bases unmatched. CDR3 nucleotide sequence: TGTGCCTGGGGAGGACTAGCGGGAGTTACCGGGGAGCTGTTTTTT. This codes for CAWGGLAGVTGELFF.

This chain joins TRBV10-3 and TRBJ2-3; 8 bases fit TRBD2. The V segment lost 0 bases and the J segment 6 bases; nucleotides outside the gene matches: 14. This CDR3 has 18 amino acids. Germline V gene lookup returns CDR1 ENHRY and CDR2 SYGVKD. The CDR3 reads CAISESSGGAGDFDTQYF. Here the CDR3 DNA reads TGTGCCATCAGTGAGTCGAGCGGGGGAGCGGGTGACTTTGATACGCAGTATTTT.

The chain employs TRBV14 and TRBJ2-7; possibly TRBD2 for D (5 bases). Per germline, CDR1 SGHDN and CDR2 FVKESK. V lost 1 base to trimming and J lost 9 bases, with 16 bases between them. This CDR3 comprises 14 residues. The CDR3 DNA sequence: TGTGCCAGCAGCCAAGTGGGAGCTCCTACGAGGCAGTACTTC. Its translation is CASSQVGAPTRQYF.

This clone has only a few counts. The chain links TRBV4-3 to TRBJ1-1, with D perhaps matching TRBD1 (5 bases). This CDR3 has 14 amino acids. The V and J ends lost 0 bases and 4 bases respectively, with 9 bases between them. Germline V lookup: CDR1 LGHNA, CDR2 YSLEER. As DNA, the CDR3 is TGCGCCAGCAGCCAAGATTGGGGGAGCACTGAAGCTTTCTTT. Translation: CASSQDWGSTEAFF.

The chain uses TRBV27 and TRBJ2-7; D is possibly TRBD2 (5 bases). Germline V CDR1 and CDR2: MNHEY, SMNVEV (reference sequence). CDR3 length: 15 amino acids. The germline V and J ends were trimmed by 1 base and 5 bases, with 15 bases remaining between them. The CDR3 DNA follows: TGTGCCAGCAGTTTATACCCCCCCCTGCGGGACGAGCAGTACTTC. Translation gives CASSLYPPLRDEQYF.

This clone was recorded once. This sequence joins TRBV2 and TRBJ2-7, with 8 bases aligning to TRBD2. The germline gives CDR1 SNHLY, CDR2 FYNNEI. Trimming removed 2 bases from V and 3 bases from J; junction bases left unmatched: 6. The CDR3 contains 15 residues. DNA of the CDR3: TGTGCCAGCAGTGAAATAGCGGGATCATTCTACGAGCAGTACTTC. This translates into CASSEIAGSFYEQYF.